The source of this TCR beta chain is a study of neurological immune-mediated disorders. Worth noting for this clonotype: What it binds is not known.

General study findings and limits: There was no association between the multiple sclerosis repertoire cluster and any clinical or MRI feature. One related-CDR3 cluster, found by phylogenetic grouping, held repertoires of 18 of 34 multiple sclerosis patients and is a possible signature.

V was pared by 6 bases and J by 2 bases, with 15 bases between. The CDR3 is 15 amino acids. Germline V CDR1 and CDR2: MDHEN, SYDVKM. The cDNA was generated by 5'RACE with 10-nucleotide random UMIs. Each CDR3 protein gets one entry after TCRdb re-called the 5' RACE reads with MiXCR. There are roughly 47,000 distinct CDR3 sequences in the sample; 4% to 5.5% occur only once, and around 6% lies in the top ten. The sequence derives from a woman in her sixties or seventies with multiple sclerosis. V is TRBV28 and J is TRBJ2-3; D is perhaps TRBD1 (6 bases). Sequencing was done on a sample of PBMCs. The CDR3 region has the DNA TGTGCCAGCAGCCGTGGACAGCGAGACACAGATACGCAGTATTTT. Protein: CASSRGQRDTDTQYF.